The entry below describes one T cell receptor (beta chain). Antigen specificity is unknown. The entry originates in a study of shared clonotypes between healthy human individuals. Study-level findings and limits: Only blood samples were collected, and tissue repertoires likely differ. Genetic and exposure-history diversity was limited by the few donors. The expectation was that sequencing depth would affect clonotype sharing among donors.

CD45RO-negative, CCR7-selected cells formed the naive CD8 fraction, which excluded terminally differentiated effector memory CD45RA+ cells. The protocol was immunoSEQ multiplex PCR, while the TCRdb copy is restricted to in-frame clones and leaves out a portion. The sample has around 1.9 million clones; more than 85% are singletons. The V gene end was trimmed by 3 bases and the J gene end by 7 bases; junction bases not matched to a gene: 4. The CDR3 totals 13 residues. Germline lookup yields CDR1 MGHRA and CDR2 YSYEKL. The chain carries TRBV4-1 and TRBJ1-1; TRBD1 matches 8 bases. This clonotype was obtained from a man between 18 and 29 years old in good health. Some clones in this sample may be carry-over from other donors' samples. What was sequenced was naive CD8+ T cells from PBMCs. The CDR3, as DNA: TGCGCCAGCAGCCATGGACAGGGAGGTGAAGCTTTCTTT. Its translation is CASSHGQGGEAFF.